Shown below are 28 T cell receptor beta chains from a single sample sequenced in a study of blood T cell repertoires in COVID-19. Profiled with immunoSEQ multiplex PCR; TCRdb holds only in-frame clones, not every one. The table records about 260,000 clones, 84% of them present only once. The sequenced sample was peripheral blood. The receptor source for this set is a man between 60 and 70 years old with acute or convalescent COVID-19.

The CDR3 coding sequence is TGTGCCAGCAGCCAAGATGGGGACATTAATTCACCCCTCCACTTT. Amino acids: CASSQDGDINSPLHF. The chain carries TRBV4-2 and TRBJ1-6; perhaps TRBD1 as D (6 bases). The CDR3 length is 15 residues. Trimming took off 0 bases at V and 6 bases at J, with 9 bases between the two ends. CDR1 is LGHNA, CDR2 YNFKEQ, per germline.

The V gene is TRBV7-2, the J gene TRBJ1-1; TRBD1 agrees at 8 bases. Germline CDR1 reads SGHTA; CDR2 reads FQGNSA. The CDR3 sequence is 16 residues long. Losses at the gene ends were 3 bases for V and 1 base for J; bases not matched to a gene: 7. The CDR3 loop reads CASSLDRVIGNTEAFF. CDR3 bases: TGTGCCAGCAGCTTGGACAGGGTAATCGGGAACACTGAAGCTTTCTTT.

This chain links TRBV19 with TRBJ1-5, with TRBD1 matching 8 bases. With V trimmed by 3 bases and J by 6 bases, 7 bases remained unmatched. The germline CDR1 and CDR2 sequences are LNHDA and SQIVND (reference sequence). The CDR3 has 15 amino acids. CDR3 residues: CASSIGQGQGQPQHF. CDR3 sequence (DNA): TGTGCCAGTAGTATCGGACAGGGCCAGGGTCAGCCCCAGCATTTT.

The chain joins TRBV5-1 to TRBJ2-2; TRBD1 might be the D (6 bases). The germline V gene has CDR1 SGHRS and CDR2 YFSETQ. CDR3 length: 15 amino acids. The germline V and J ends were trimmed by 0 bases and 4 bases, with 10 bases remaining between them. The CDR3 loop is CASSLVTGSTGELFF. Written as DNA, the CDR3 is TGCGCCAGCAGCTTGGTTACAGGGAGCACCGGGGAGCTGTTTTTT.

The chain carries TRBV9 and TRBJ2-1; D might be TRBD1 (5 bases). This CDR3 region has 17 residues. CDR1 and CDR2 from the germline V gene are SGDLS and YYNGEE. The V end lost 0 bases, the J end lost 9 bases, and 22 bases lay between the germline ends. CDR3 amino acids: CASSVDGRAGPPPEQFF. The CDR3, as DNA: TGTGCCAGCAGCGTAGATGGACGGGCAGGGCCACCGCCTGAGCAGTTCTTC.

The chain joins TRBV29-1 to TRBJ2-1; the D gene is possibly TRBD1 (5 bases). This CDR3 is built from 14 residues. Trimming left V 4 bases short and J 2 bases short, with 12 bases between. Germline CDR1 is SQVTM and CDR2 is ANQGSEA. CDR3 region: CSVVVGPPYNEQFF. The CDR3 nucleotides are TGCAGCGTTGTAGTGGGGCCGCCCTACAATGAGCAGTTCTTC.

This chain joins TRBV3-1 (or the pseudogene TRBV3-2) and TRBJ2-7, with 9 bases fitting TRBD1. The V segment lost 3 bases and the J segment 2 bases; nucleotides outside the gene matches: 8. The CDR3 sequence is 16 residues long. Germline V CDR1 and CDR2: LGHDT, YNNKEL (reference sequence). As DNA, the CDR3 is TGTGCCAGCAGCCACCACAGGGGGCTTGGAACCTACGAGCAGTACTTC. Its translation is CASSHHRGLGTYEQYF.

The rearrangement links TRBV5-1 to TRBJ2-6; tentative D call: TRBD1 (5 bases). V was pared by 2 bases and J by 1 base, with 7 bases between. Per the germline V gene, CDR1 is SGHRS and CDR2 is YFSETQ. CDR3 length: 15 amino acids. DNA for the CDR3: TGCGCCAGCAGCTTTGGGGCTTCTGGGGCCAACGTCCTGACTTTC. It yields the protein CASSFGASGANVLTF. The whole variable domain, remainder taken from reference TRBV5-1 and TRBJ2-6, is KAGVTQTPRYLIKTRGQQVTLSCSPISGHRSVSWYQQTPGQGLQFLFEYFSETQRNKGNFPGRFSGRQFSNSRSEMNVSTLELGDSALYLCASSFGASGANVLTFGAGSRLTVL.

This CDR3 reads CASSSYPTGNTEAFF. The CDR3 nucleotides read TGTGCCAGCAGTAGCTACCCGACAGGGAACACTGAAGCTTTCTTT. The V call is TRBV6-2 or TRBV6-3, the J call TRBJ1-1, with D perhaps TRBD1 (6 bases). Looked up from germline, CDR1 is MNHEY and CDR2 is SVGEGT. Trimming took 5 bases from V and 1 from J, leaving 14 bases between them. The CDR3 runs to 15 residues.

The chain recombines TRBV5-4 with TRBJ2-7; a possible D gene is TRBD2 (6 bases). CDR3 length: 15 amino acids. Germline V gene lookup returns CDR1 SGHNT and CDR2 YYREEE (reference sequence). Between the trimmed V and J ends, which lost 0 bases and 3 bases, there was a span of 13 bases. In DNA form, the CDR3 reads TGTGCCAGCAGCTTGGCCCCGACGGACTACTACGAGCAGTACTTC. This sequence encodes CASSLAPTDYYEQYF.

The CDR3 nucleotides are TGTGCCATCAACCTAGCGGGGGGGGACACAGATACGCAGTATTTT. Protein product: CAINLAGGDTDTQYF. The V call is TRBV10-3, the J call TRBJ2-3; 12 bases line up with TRBD2. The CDR3 covers 15 residues. Trimming took 7 bases from V and 2 from J; bases not matched to a gene: 4. CDR1 is ENHRY and CDR2 is SYGVKD in the germline V gene.

The rearrangement uses TRBV2 and TRBJ2-2; 16 nucleotides match TRBD2. Germline CDR1 is SNHLY and CDR2 is FYNNEI. With V trimmed by 6 bases and J by 3 bases, 1 base remained unmatched. CDR3 size: 16 residues. The CDR3, as DNA: TGTGCCAGCAGCGGGACTAGCGGGGGGGACACCGGGGAGCTGTTTTTT. Its translation is CASSGTSGGDTGELFF.

The chain is built from TRBV11-3 and TRBJ2-1; D remains unclear. V gave up 5 bases and J gave up 5 bases, with 7 bases separating them. The CDR3 contains 12 residues. CDR1 SGHNT and CDR2 YENEEA come from the germline V gene. The CDR3 is CASSLSDNEQFF. CDR3 nucleotide sequence: TGTGCCAGCAGCCTCTCAGACAATGAGCAGTTCTTC.

CDR3 sequence (DNA): TGTGCCAGCAACCCCCGGACTATCCAGAAGGAGACAGATACGCAGTATTTT. Its translation: CASNPRTIQKETDTQYF. This chain uses TRBV27 with TRBJ2-3; possibly TRBD2 for D (6 bases). The CDR3 is made up of 17 amino acids. V was shortened by 7 bases and J by 3 bases, with 23 bases between the two germline ends. CDR1 is MNHEY, CDR2 SMNVEV, per germline (reference sequence).

A few counts support this clone. The rearrangement joins TRBV19 to TRBJ2-7, with D possibly TRBD1 on 5 matching bases. The CDR3 is made up of 14 amino acids. Germline CDR1 and CDR2: LNHDA and SQIVND (reference sequence). The germline V and J ends were trimmed by 2 bases and 6 bases, with 14 bases remaining between them. In DNA form, the CDR3 reads TGTGCCAGTAGTATACGCAGGGAAGGATTCGAGCAGTACTTC. Amino acids: CASSIRREGFEQYF.

This clone was seen once. The chain recombines TRBV5-1 with TRBJ1-2, with 9 bases that match TRBD1. Trimming removed 4 bases from V and 4 bases from J; junction bases left unmatched: 2. Germline CDR1 and CDR2: SGHRS and YFSETQ. The CDR3 has 13 residues. The CDR3 nucleotides are TGCGCCAGCAGCCCACAGGGGGCCTATGGCTACACCTTC. Translated, it gives CASSPQGAYGYTF.

The chain links TRBV20-1 to TRBJ1-2; D not resolved. CDR1 is DFQATT, CDR2 SNEGSKA, per germline (reference sequence). V lost 6 bases to trimming and J lost 3 bases, with 8 bases between them. This CDR3 has 11 residues. The CDR3 nucleotides are TGCAGTGCCGCGCGGGACTATGGCTACACCTTC. Its protein product is CSAARDYGYTF.

V gene TRBV2 combines with J gene TRBJ1-1, with D unresolved. The V end was cut by 5 bases, the J end by 2 bases, with 21 bases between. The CDR3 consists of 17 residues. The germline CDR1 and CDR2 sequences are SNHLY and FYNNEI. The CDR3 protein is CASSTPGLYLSNTEAFF. The CDR3 coding sequence is TGTGCCAGCAGTACCCCGGGTCTTTATCTTTCTAACACTGAAGCTTTCTTT.

The chain links TRBV2 to TRBJ1-1, with D maybe TRBD1 (5 bases). The germline V gene encodes CDR1 SNHLY and CDR2 FYNNEI. The CDR3 is 13 residues long. With 7 bases removed from V and 2 bases from J, the gap between germline ends came to 11 bases. CDR3 in DNA: TGTGCCAGCACGAGACAGCCAAACACTGAAGCTTTCTTT. Protein: CASTRQPNTEAFF.

The CDR3 nucleotides read TGTGCCAGCTCACCACTAGGGACAGGGGGCTCCTACGAGCAGTACTTC. This sequence encodes CASSPLGTGGSYEQYF. The gene calls are TRBV18 and TRBJ2-7; 11 positions agree with TRBD1. CDR1 and CDR2 from the germline V gene are KGHSH and LQKENI. V dropped 1 base and J dropped 0; count of bases not matched to a gene: 2. The CDR3 is 16 amino acids.

A note on this clone: Other nucleotide sequences from this sample produce the same CDR3. The rearrangement uses TRBV24-1 and TRBJ1-5; a possible D gene is TRBD1 (5 bases). This CDR3 spans 13 amino acids. Germline CDR1 KGHDR, CDR2 SFDVKD. The V gene lost 5 bases and the J gene lost 4 bases, with 8 bases spanning the gap. The CDR3 sequence is CATSGGGNQPQHF. As DNA, the CDR3 is TGTGCCACCAGTGGGGGGGGGAATCAGCCCCAGCATTTT.

In its sample, this clone was seen once. The CDR3 reads CASSSPRTLRGYTF. CDR3 DNA sequence: TGTGCCAGCAGCTCCCCTCGTACGCTGAGGGGCTACACCTTC. The chain couples TRBV7-2 to TRBJ1-2, with D unresolved. The germline V gene encodes CDR1 SGHTA and CDR2 FQGNSA. This CDR3 has 14 residues. Trimming took off 4 bases at V and 8 bases at J, with 17 bases between the two ends.

This chain uses TRBV2 with TRBJ2-7, with D perhaps TRBD1 (5 bases). The CDR3 spans 11 residues. CDR1 is SNHLY, CDR2 FYNNEI, per germline. V gave up 8 bases and J gave up 2 bases, with 7 bases separating them. The CDR3 DNA sequence: TGTGCCAGCCGCAGGGCCTACGAGCAGTACTTC. It specifies CASRRAYEQYF.

This clone was picked up a small number of times. The V and J genes are TRBV6-6 and TRBJ2-1, with a weak D call TRBD2 (5 bases). The germline V gene encodes CDR1 MNHNY and CDR2 SVGAGI (reference sequence). Trimming pared 7 bases from V and 8 bases from J, leaving 15 bases between. CDR3 size: 13 residues. The CDR3: CASMSGPRDEQFF. The CDR3 DNA reads TGTGCCAGCATGTCCGGGCCGAGGGATGAGCAGTTCTTC.

This chain connects TRBV6-2 or TRBV6-3 to TRBJ1-4; weak D call: TRBD1 (5 bases). V shed 6 bases and J shed 0 bases, with 14 bases lying between them. Germline V gene sequence: CDR1 MNHEY, CDR2 SVGEGT. The CDR3 has 16 amino acids. The CDR3 nucleotides are TGTGCCAGCAGCCTACGGGGGAGTACAACTAATGAAAAACTGTTTTTT. It specifies CASSLRGSTTNEKLFF.

This clone has just a few counts. This rearrangement joins TRBV7-8 to TRBJ2-3; D ambiguous. The CDR3 contains 15 residues. Germline CDR1 and CDR2: SGHVS and FQNEAQ. Deletions cut 2 bases from V and 6 bases from J, with 15 bases between. CDR3 in amino acids: CASSLMSTLADTQYF. CDR3 sequence (DNA): TGTGCCAGCAGCTTAATGAGTACGCTCGCCGATACGCAGTATTTT. Combining the CDR3 with reference TRBV7-8 and TRBJ2-3 gives the whole variable domain GAGVSQSPRYKVAKRGQDVALRCDPISGHVSLFWYQQALGQGPEFLTYFQNEAQLDKSGLPSDRFFAERPEGSVSTLKIQRTQQEDSAVYLCASSLMSTLADTQYFGPGTRLTVL.

This clone was observed a single time. The rearrangement joins TRBV5-4 to TRBJ2-3; TRBD2 matches 9 bases. Germline loops: CDR1 SGHNT, CDR2 YYREEE (reference sequence). This CDR3 contains 14 residues. Germline trimming cut 4 bases from V and 5 bases from J; bases unmatched to any gene: 5. CDR3 amino acids: CASSPGLAEDTQYF. CDR3 sequence (DNA): TGTGCCAGCAGCCCGGGACTAGCTGAAGATACGCAGTATTTT.

This clone was observed a few times. The rearrangement links TRBV24-1 to TRBJ1-3; no firm D call. Germline V gene sequence: CDR1 KGHDR, CDR2 SFDVKD. With 12 bases removed from V and 0 bases from J, the gap between germline ends came to 11 bases. This CDR3 region has 13 residues. The CDR3 sequence is CARWHRSGNTIYF. CDR3 DNA sequence: TGTGCCCGTTGGCATCGCTCTGGAAACACCATATATTTT.